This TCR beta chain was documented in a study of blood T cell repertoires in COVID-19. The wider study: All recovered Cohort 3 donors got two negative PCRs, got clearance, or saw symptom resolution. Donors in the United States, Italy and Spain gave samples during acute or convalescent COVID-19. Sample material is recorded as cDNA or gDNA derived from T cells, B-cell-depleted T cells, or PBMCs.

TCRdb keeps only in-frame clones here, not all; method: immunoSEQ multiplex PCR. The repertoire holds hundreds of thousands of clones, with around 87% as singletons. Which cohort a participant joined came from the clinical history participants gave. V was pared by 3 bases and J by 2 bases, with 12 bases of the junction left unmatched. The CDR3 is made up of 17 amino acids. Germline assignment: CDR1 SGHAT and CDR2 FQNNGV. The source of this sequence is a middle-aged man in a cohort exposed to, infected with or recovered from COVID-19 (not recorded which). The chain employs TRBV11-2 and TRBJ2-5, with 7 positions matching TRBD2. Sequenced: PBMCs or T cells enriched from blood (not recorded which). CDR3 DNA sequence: TGTGCCAGCAGCTTTTCTGTAGGTCGGGGGGTTCAAGAGACCCAGTACTTC. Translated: CASSFSVGRGVQETQYF.